This T cell receptor (beta chain) was profiled in a study of response to subunit inactivated influenza vaccine. TCRdb re-analysed the RT-PCR reads in MiXCR, keeping a single row per CDR3 protein. The data hold about 700,000 distinct CDR3 sequences, with roughly 13% observed a single time. Study conclusions and caveats: The authors put forward the suggestion that each seasonal influenza vaccination may bring in only a limited number of new T cells.

J was trimmed by 3 bases and V by 3 bases; bases with no gene match: 4. Germline assignment: CDR1 SGDLS and CDR2 YYNGEE. This CDR3 contains 14 residues. This clonotype was recorded many times. The antigen remains unidentified. The sample was PBMCs from blood, taken 14 to 15 days before vaccination. The sequence was obtained from a man in his forties or fifties who received an inactivated influenza vaccine. The chain employs TRBV9 and TRBJ2-3, with 7 bases that match TRBD1. The CDR3 reads CASSARQGTDTQYF. The CDR3, as DNA: TGTGCCAGCAGCGCCAGACAGGGAACAGATACGCAGTATTTT.